These T cell receptor beta chains were read from a single sample in a study of blood T cell repertoires in COVID-19. Libraries were prepared by immunoSEQ multiplex PCR; TCRdb keeps only in-frame clonotypes and omits some of them. Of tens of thousands of clones listed, about 80% are singletons. The specimen was peripheral blood. Receptors were obtained from a man aged 25-40 years with COVID-19, enrolled during active disease. Each CDR3 is given with its conserved first and last residue. D genes are given only for firm matches. The size field is filled for only some rows; it gives once, few, many or a size class.

j_gene | d_gene | v_gene | abundance | CDR3aa | CDR3nt
TRBJ2-1 | - | TRBV4-1 | - | CASSQVRGYNEQFF | TGCGCCAGCAGCCAAGTTAGGGGTTACAATGAGCAGTTCTTC
TRBJ2-7 | TRBD2 | TRBV7-6 | - | CASSRSRGTGGPSYEQYF | TGTGCCAGCAGCCGATCTAGGGGGACGGGAGGGCCTTCCTACGAGCAGTACTTC
TRBJ1-4 | - | TRBV10-3 | - | CAIKAAGGSTNEKLFF | TGTGCCATCAAGGCGGCGGGGGGCTCGACTAATGAAAAACTGTTTTTT
TRBJ1-1 | TRBD1 | TRBV2 | - | CASIRSGGLITEAFF | TGTGCCAGCATCCGGTCAGGGGGATTAATCACTGAAGCTTTCTTT
TRBJ2-2 | TRBD2 | TRBV28 | - | CASSWARTSSRELFF | TGTGCCAGCAGTTGGGCTAGGACTAGCAGCCGGGAGCTGTTTTTT
TRBJ1-6 | - | TRBV14 | - | CASSGRMTNSPLHF | TGTGCCAGCAGCGGGAGGATGACCAATTCACCCCTCCACTTT
TRBJ2-5 | TRBD1 | TRBV10-3 | - | CAISRGQGKDQETQYF | TGTGCCATCAGCCGAGGACAGGGAAAGGACCAAGAGACCCAGTACTTC
TRBJ1-1 | - | TRBV11-2 | - | CASSSGRGARAFF | TGTGCCAGCAGCTCAGGTCGGGGGGCTAGAGCTTTCTTT
TRBJ2-7 | - | TRBV6-5 | - | CASMIWSGYEQYF | TGTGCCAGCATGATTTGGAGCGGCTACGAGCAGTACTTC
TRBJ1-1 | TRBD1 | TRBV9 | - | CASSPQGGAAEAFF | TGTGCCAGCAGCCCTCAGGGGGGAGCGGCTGAAGCTTTCTTT
TRBJ1-2 | - | TRBV5-8 | - | CASSPGTASYGYTF | TGTGCCAGCAGCCCCGGGACTGCGTCCTATGGCTACACCTTC
TRBJ1-2 | - | TRBV19 | - | CASSIGARKTNYGYTF | TGTGCCAGTAGTATAGGGGCCAGGAAGACTAACTATGGCTACACCTTC
TRBJ2-2 | - | TRBV7-9 | - | CASSPRTGSGGELFF | TGTGCCAGCAGCCCACGGACTGGCTCTGGCGGGGAGCTGTTTTTT
TRBJ2-3 | - | TRBV5-4 | - | CASSQAVQGPTDTQYF | TGTGCCAGCAGCCAAGCCGTACAGGGCCCGACAGATACGCAGTATTTT
TRBJ2-1 | TRBD1 | TRBV6-5 | - | CASRRTGGSYNEQFF | TGTGCCAGCAGACGTACAGGGGGTTCCTACAATGAGCAGTTCTTC
TRBJ2-1 | TRBD2 | TRBV11-3 | - | CASSLSGKRGEQFF | TGTGCCAGCAGCTTAAGCGGGAAGAGGGGTGAGCAGTTCTTC
TRBJ1-5 | - | TRBV5-1 | - | CASSPSGVLNQPQHF | TGCGCCAGCAGCCCCTCGGGGGTCCTCAATCAGCCCCAGCATTTT
TRBJ1-1 | - | TRBV7-8 | once | CASSLGREAFF | TGTGCCAGCAGCTTAGGTAGAGAAGCTTTCTTT
TRBJ1-1 | - | TRBV7-3 | - | CASSPTGMNTEAFF | TGTGCCAGCAGCCCAACCGGGATGAACACTGAAGCTTTCTTT
TRBJ1-2 | TRBD1 | TRBV6-5 | - | CASSSGQGSDYTF | TGTGCCAGCAGTTCTGGACAGGGCTCTGACTACACCTTC
TRBJ2-3 | - | TRBV19 | few | CASSMDQGSYTDTQYF | TGTGCCAGTAGTATGGACCAGGGGTCCTACACAGATACGCAGTATTTT
TRBJ2-3 | - | TRBV2 | - | CASRRDGGPVADTQYF | TGTGCCAGCAGGAGGGACGGGGGACCGGTAGCAGATACGCAGTATTTT
TRBJ1-1 | - | TRBV3-1/TRBV3-2 | - | CASSDGQKWNTEAFF | TGTGCCAGCAGCGATGGACAGAAATGGAACACTGAAGCTTTCTTT
TRBJ1-1 | - | TRBV5-6 | - | CASSLLQPNTEAFF | TGTGCCAGCAGCTTATTACAGCCGAACACTGAAGCTTTCTTT
TRBJ2-7 | TRBD1 | TRBV9 | - | CASSFRTGGAYEQYF | TGTGCCAGCAGCTTCCGGACAGGGGGAGCCTACGAGCAGTACTTC
TRBJ1-6 | - | TRBV30 | few | CAWSTNSPLHF | TGTGCCTGGAGTACAAATTCACCCCTCCACTTT
TRBJ1-2 | - | TRBV2 | - | CASSEGWTSWDGYTF | TGTGCCAGCAGTGAAGGATGGACTTCATGGGATGGCTACACCTTC
TRBJ1-2 | TRBD1 | TRBV30 | - | CAWSDQGAKYGYTF | TGTGCCTGGAGCGACCAGGGGGCGAAATATGGCTACACCTTC
TRBJ2-7 | TRBD2 | TRBV4-3 | - | CASSQASGTAYEQYF | TGCGCCAGCAGCCAAGCTAGCGGAACGGCCTACGAGCAGTACTTC
TRBJ2-1 | TRBD2 | TRBV24-1 | - | CATGSRTSGSGEQFF | TGTGCCACCGGGTCCAGGACTAGCGGGTCTGGTGAGCAGTTCTTC
TRBJ1-2 | - | TRBV5-1 | - | CASSRGEGRRLRGYTF | TGCGCCAGCAGCAGAGGCGAGGGTCGGAGGCTTAGAGGCTACACCTTC
TRBJ2-3 | TRBD2 | TRBV2 | few | CASSELGLATTDTQYF | TGTGCCAGCAGTGAGTTGGGACTAGCGACCACAGATACGCAGTATTTT
TRBJ2-1 | - | TRBV20-1 | - | CSASEESSYNEQFF | TGCAGTGCTAGTGAGGAGAGCTCCTACAATGAGCAGTTCTTC
TRBJ2-7 | - | TRBV9 | - | CASSPSVGGDYEQYF | TGTGCCAGCAGCCCTTCGGTAGGCGGCGACTACGAGCAGTACTTC
TRBJ1-2 | - | TRBV28 | - | CASSLGGQGYGYTF | TGTGCCAGCAGTTTGGGGGGGCAGGGCTATGGCTACACCTTC
TRBJ1-5 | - | TRBV28 | few | CASSPRWGGNQPQHF | TGTGCCAGCAGTCCCCGGTGGGGGGGCAATCAGCCCCAGCATTTT
TRBJ2-7 | - | TRBV10-3 | once | CAISELSGEGGTYEQYF | TGTGCCATCAGTGAGTTAAGCGGGGAGGGGGGAACCTACGAGCAGTACTTC
TRBJ1-5 | - | TRBV4-3 | - | CASSHHRDLVNQPQHF | TGCGCCAGCAGCCACCACAGGGATTTGGTCAATCAGCCCCAGCATTTT
TRBJ1-2 | TRBD1 | TRBV24-1 | - | CATSQGAGYGYTF | TGTGCCACCAGTCAGGGGGCTGGCTATGGCTACACCTTC
TRBJ2-7 | TRBD1 | TRBV2 | - | CASSGTGVDQYF | TGTGCCAGCAGTGGGACAGGGGTGGATCAGTACTTC
TRBJ2-1 | - | TRBV11-3 | - | CASSLDGFNEQFF | TGTGCCAGCAGCTTAGATGGCTTCAATGAGCAGTTCTTC
TRBJ1-2 | - | TRBV7-9 | once | CASSLDMQVWGYTF | TGTGCCAGCAGCTTAGATATGCAGGTCTGGGGCTACACCTTC
TRBJ2-7 | TRBD1 | TRBV27 | - | CASGWTGDHEQYF | TGTGCCAGCGGATGGACAGGGGACCACGAGCAGTACTTC
TRBJ1-5 | - | TRBV19 | - | CASSSLSQGSNQPQHF | TGTGCCAGTAGTTCCTTAAGTCAGGGGAGCAATCAGCCCCAGCATTTT
TRBJ1-3 | - | TRBV19 | - | CATQRGSGNTIYF | TGTGCCACCCAACGGGGATCTGGAAACACCATATATTTT
TRBJ2-1 | TRBD2 | TRBV7-2 | - | CASSPRTSGRPRGGEQFF | TGTGCCAGCAGCCCGCGGACTAGCGGGAGGCCGAGGGGGGGTGAGCAGTTCTTC
TRBJ2-1 | - | TRBV30 | - | CAWSVSLNNEQFF | TGTGCCTGGAGTGTCTCCCTAAACAATGAGCAGTTCTTC
TRBJ2-1 | TRBD2 | TRBV25-1 | - | CASSVAGGGNEQFF | TGTGCCAGCAGTGTAGCGGGAGGGGGCAATGAGCAGTTCTTC
TRBJ2-2 | - | TRBV3-1/TRBV3-2 | - | CASSPQTRINTGELFF | TGTGCCAGCAGCCCCCAGACTAGAATTAACACCGGGGAGCTGTTTTTT
TRBJ2-1 | - | TRBV27 | - | CASSPRGARNEQFF | TGTGCCAGCAGTCCACGCGGGGCACGAAATGAGCAGTTCTTC
TRBJ1-5 | - | TRBV6-6 | - | CASSLAGDNQPQHF | TGTGCCAGCAGTTTGGCAGGGGACAATCAGCCCCAGCATTTT
TRBJ2-1 | TRBD2 | TRBV28 | - | CASSSLLAGGYNEQFF | TGTGCCAGCAGTTCCCTGCTAGCGGGAGGCTACAATGAGCAGTTCTTC
TRBJ2-2 | TRBD1 | TRBV11-3 | - | CASSSHRGRNTGELFF | TGTGCCAGCAGCTCGCACAGGGGAAGGAACACCGGGGAGCTGTTTTTT
TRBJ1-4 | - | TRBV2 | few | CASSAGQRGEKLFF | TGTGCCAGCAGTGCTGGCCAGCGAGGTGAAAAACTGTTTTTT
TRBJ2-5 | TRBD1 | TRBV2 | - | CASSPDRGQETQYF | TGTGCCAGCAGCCCGGACAGGGGTCAAGAGACCCAGTACTTC